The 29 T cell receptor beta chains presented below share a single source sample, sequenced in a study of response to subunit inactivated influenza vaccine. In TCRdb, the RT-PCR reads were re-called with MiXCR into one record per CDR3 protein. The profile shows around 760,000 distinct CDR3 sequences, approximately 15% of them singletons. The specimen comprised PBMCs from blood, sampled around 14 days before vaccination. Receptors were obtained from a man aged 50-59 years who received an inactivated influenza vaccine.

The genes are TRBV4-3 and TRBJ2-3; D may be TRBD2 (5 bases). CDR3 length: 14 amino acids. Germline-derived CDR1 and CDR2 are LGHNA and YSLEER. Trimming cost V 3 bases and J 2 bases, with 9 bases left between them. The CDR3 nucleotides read TGCGCCAGCAGCCACGAGCGGAACACAGATACGCAGTATTTT. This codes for CASSHERNTDTQYF.

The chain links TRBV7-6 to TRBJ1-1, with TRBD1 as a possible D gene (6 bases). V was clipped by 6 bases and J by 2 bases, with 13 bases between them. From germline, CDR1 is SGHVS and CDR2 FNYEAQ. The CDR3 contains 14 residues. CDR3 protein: CASSAGGPNTEAFF. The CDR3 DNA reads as TGTGCCAGCAGTGCTGGGGGCCCAAACACTGAAGCTTTCTTT.

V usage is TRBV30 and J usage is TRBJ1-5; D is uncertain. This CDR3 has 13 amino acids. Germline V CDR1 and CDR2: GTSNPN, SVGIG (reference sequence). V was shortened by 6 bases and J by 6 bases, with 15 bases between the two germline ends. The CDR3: CACSLIRGQPQHF. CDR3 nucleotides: TGTGCCTGCAGTTTGATTAGAGGTCAGCCCCAGCATTTT.

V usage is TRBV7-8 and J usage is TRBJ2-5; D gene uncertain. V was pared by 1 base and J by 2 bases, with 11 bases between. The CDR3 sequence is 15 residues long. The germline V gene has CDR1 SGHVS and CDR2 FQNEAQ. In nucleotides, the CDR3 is TGTGCCAGCAGCTTAGTCGTAGGGATACAAGAGACCCAGTACTTC. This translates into CASSLVVGIQETQYF.

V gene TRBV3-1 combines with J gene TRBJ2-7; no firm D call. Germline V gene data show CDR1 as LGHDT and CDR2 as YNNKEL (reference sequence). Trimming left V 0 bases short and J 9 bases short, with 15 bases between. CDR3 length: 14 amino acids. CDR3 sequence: CASSQDQAIPRQYF. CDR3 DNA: TGTGCCAGCAGCCAAGACCAGGCGATACCGAGGCAGTACTTC.

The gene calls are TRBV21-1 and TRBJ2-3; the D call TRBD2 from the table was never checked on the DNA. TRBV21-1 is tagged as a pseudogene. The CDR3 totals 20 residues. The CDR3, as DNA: TGTGCCAGCAGCAGAGGACTAGCGGGGGACCCCGTTCCTTGCACAGATACGCAGTATTTT. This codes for CASSRGLAGDPVPCTDTQYF.

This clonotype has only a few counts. The chain's CDR3 is CSATDRALSTDTQYF. The CDR3 coding sequence is TGCAGTGCTACAGACAGGGCCCTTAGCACAGATACGCAGTATTTT. V usage is TRBV20-1 and J usage is TRBJ2-3; TRBD1 aligns across 7 bases. V trimming: 4 bases; J trimming: 0 bases; junction bases outside the gene matches: 7. This CDR3 is built from 15 residues. Looked up from germline, CDR1 is DFQATT and CDR2 is SNEGSKA (reference sequence).

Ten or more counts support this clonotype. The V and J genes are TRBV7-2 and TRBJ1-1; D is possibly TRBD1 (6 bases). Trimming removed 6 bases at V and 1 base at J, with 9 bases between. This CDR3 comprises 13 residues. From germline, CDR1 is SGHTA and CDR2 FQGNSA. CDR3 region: CASSRDTNTEAFF. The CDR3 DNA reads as TGTGCCAGCAGTCGGGACACGAACACTGAAGCTTTCTTT.

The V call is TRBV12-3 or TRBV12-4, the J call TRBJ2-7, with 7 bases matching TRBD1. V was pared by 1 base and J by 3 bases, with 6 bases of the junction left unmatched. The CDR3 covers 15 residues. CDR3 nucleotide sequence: TGTGCCAGCAGTTTAGGGCAGGGGGAATACTACGAGCAGTACTTC. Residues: CASSLGQGEYYEQYF.

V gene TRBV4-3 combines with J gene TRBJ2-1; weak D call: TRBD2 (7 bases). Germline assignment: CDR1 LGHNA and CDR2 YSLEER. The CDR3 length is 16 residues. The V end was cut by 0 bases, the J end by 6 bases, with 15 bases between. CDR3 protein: CASSQETGGLSNEQFF. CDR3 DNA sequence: TGCGCCAGCAGCCAAGAAACGGGGGGCTTATCCAATGAGCAGTTCTTC.

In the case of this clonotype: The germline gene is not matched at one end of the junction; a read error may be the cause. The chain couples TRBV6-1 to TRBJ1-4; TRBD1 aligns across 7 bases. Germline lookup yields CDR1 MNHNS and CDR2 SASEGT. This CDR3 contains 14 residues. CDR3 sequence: CASSPGTAKEKLFF. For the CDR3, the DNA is TGTGCCAGCAGTCCCGGGACAGCTAAAGAAAAACTGTTTTTT.

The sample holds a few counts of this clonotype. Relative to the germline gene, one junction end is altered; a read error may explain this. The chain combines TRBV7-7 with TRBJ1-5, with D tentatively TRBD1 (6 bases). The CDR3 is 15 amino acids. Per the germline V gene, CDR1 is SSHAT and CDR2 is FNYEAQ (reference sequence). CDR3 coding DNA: TGTGCTAGCAGCCTACTACAGGGCAGGAATCAGCCCCAGCATTTT. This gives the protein CASSLLQGRNQPQHF.

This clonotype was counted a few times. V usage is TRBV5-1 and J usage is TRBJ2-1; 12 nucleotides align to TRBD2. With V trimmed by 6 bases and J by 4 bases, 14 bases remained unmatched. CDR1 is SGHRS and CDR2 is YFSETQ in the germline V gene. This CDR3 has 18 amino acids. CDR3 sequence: CASTKGELAGGRYNEQFF. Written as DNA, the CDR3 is TGCGCCAGCACCAAAGGAGAACTAGCGGGGGGTAGGTACAATGAGCAGTTCTTC.

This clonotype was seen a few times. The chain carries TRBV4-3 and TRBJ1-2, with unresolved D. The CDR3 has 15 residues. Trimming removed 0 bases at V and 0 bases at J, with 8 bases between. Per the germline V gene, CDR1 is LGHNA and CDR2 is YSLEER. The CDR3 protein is CASSQDSFPNYGYTF. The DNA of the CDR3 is TGCGCCAGCAGCCAAGACAGCTTCCCTAACTATGGCTACACCTTC.

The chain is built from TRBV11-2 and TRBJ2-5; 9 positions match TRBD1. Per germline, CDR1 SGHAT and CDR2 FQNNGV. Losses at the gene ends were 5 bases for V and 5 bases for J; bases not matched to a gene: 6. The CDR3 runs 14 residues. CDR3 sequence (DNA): TGTGCCAGCAGCCCACAGGGGGCTGGGGAGACCCAGTACTTC. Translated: CASSPQGAGETQYF.

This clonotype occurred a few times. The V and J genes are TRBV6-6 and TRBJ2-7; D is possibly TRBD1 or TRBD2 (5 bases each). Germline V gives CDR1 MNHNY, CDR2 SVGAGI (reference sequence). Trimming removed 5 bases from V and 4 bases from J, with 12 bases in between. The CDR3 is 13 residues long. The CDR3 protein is CASSVLGGYEQYF. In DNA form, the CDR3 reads TGTGCCAGCAGTGTCCTTGGGGGTTACGAGCAGTACTTC.

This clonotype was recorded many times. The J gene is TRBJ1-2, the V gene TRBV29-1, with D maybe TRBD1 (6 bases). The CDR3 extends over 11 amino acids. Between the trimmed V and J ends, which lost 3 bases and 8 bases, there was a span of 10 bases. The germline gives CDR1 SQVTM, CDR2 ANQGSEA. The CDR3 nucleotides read TGCAGCGTTGACAGGGGCCGCGGCTACACCTTC. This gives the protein CSVDRGRGYTF.

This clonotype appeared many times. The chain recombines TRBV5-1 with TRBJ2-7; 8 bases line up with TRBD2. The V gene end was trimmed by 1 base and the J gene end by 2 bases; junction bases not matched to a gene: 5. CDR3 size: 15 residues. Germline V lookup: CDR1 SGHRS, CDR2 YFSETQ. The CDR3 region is CASSLSTGGTYEQYF. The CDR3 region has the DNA TGCGCCAGCAGCTTGTCGACGGGAGGGACCTACGAGCAGTACTTC.

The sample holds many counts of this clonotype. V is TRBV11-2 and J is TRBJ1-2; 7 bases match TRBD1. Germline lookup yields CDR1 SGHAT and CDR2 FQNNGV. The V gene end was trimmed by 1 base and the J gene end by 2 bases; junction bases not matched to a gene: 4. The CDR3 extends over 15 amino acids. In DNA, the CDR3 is TGTGCCAGCAGCTTAGCCCTACAGGGGAACTATGGCTACACCTTC. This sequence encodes CASSLALQGNYGYTF. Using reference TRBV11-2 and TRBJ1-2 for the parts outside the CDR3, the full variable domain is EAGVAQSPRYKIIEKRQSVAFWCNPISGHATLYWYQQILGQGPKLLIQFQNNGVVDDSQLPKDRFSAERLKGVDSTLKIQPAKLEDSAVYLCASSLALQGNYGYTFGSGTRLTVV.

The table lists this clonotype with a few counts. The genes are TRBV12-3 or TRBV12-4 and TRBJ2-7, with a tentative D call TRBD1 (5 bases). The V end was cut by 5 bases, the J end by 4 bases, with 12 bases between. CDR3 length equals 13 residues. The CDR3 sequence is CASSQGGRYEQYF. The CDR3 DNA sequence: TGTGCCAGCAGTCAGGGTGGACGTTACGAGCAGTACTTC.

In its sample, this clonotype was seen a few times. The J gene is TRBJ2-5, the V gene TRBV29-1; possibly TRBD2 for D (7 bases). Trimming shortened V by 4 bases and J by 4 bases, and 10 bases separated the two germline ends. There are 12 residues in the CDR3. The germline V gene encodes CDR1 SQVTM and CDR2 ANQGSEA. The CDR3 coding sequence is TGCAGCGTTGGCCGGGGGGCAGAGACCCAGTACTTC. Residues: CSVGRGAETQYF.

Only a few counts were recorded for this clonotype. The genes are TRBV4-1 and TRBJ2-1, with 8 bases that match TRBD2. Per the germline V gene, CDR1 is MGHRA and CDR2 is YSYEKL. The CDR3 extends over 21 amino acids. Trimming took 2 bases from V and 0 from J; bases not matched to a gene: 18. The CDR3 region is CASSQPLIRPSGQRSYNEQFF. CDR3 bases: TGCGCCAGCAGCCAACCCTTAATCCGCCCTAGCGGGCAACGCTCCTACAATGAGCAGTTCTTC.

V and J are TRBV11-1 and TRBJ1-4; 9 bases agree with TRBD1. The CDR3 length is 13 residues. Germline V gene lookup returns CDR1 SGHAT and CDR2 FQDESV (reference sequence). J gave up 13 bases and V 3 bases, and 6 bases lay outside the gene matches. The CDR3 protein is CASSFSGTGRLFF. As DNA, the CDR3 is TGTGCCAGCAGCTTCTCCGGGACAGGGCGACTGTTTTTT.

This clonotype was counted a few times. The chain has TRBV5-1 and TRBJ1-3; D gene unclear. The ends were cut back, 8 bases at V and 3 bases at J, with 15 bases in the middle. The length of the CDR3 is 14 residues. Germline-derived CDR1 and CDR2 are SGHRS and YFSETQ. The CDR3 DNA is TGCGCCAGTTCGACCCTAGGGCTTGGAAACACCATATATTTT. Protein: CASSTLGLGNTIYF.

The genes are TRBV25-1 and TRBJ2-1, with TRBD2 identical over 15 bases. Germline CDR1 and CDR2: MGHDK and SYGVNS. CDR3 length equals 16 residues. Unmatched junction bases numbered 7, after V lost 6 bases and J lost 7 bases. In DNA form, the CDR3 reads TGTGCCAGCAGAAAATACGGGACTAGCGGGAGGAATGAGCAGTTCTTC. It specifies CASRKYGTSGRNEQFF.

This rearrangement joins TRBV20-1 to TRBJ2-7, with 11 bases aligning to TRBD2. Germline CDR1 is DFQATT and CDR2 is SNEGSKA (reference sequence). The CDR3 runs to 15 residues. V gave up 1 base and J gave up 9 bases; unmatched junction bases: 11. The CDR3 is CSARGTTSGAPGQYF. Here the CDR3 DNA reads TGCAGTGCTAGAGGCACGACTAGCGGGGCCCCTGGGCAGTACTTC.

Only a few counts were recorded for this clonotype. CDR3 protein: CSASGTANEKLFF. The CDR3 DNA sequence: TGCAGTGCGTCCGGGACAGCTAATGAAAAACTGTTTTTT. The chain couples TRBV20-1 to TRBJ1-4; 7 nucleotides line up with TRBD1. Looked up from germline, CDR1 is DFQATT and CDR2 is SNEGSKA (reference sequence). The CDR3 totals 13 residues. J lost 3 bases, V lost 6 bases, and 4 bases had no gene match.

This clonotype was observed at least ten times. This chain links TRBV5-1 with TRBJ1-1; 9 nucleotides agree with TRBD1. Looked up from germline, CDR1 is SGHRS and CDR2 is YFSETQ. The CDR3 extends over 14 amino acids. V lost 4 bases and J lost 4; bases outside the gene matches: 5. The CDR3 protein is CASSGQGIVTEAFF. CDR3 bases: TGCGCCAGCAGCGGACAGGGGATCGTCACTGAAGCTTTCTTT. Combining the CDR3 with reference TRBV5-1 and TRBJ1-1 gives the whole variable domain KAGVTQTPRYLIKTRGQQVTLSCSPISGHRSVSWYQQTPGQGLQFLFEYFSETQRNKGNFPGRFSGRQFSNSRSEMNVSTLELGDSALYLCASSGQGIVTEAFFGQGTRLTVV.

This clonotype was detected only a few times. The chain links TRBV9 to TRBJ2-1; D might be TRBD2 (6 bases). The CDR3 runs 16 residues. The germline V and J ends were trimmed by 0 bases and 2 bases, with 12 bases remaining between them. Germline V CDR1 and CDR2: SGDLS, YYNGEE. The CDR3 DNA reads TGTGCCAGCAGCGTAGTGGGCGGGGTGACCTACAATGAGCAGTTCTTC. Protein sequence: CASSVVGGVTYNEQFF.